This T cell receptor beta chain was identified during a study of OX40 agonist ivuxolimab in advanced cancers. Study-wide context: Prior therapy, whether anti-PD-1, anti-PD-L1 or anti-CTLA-4, was allowed, and less than 45% had some. The study's findings and limits: The mean number of expanded clones was higher in CD8+ T cells than in CD4+.

On this clone: Its antigen is currently unknown.

The CDR3 is 14 residues long. Trimming removed 5 bases at V and 1 base at J, with 11 bases between. Germline CDR1 MDHEN, CDR2 SYDVKM. This table comes from immunoSEQ multiplex PCR, and its TCRdb copy is limited to in-frame clones, with some not included. Among 45,000 or so clones listed, about 90% were seen once. The input for sequencing was CD4+ or CD8+ T cells sorted from blood, taken in a trial of the OX40 agonist ivuxolimab. This chain uses TRBV28 with TRBJ1-1; possibly TRBD1 for D (6 bases). The clonotype comes from an adult with an advanced solid tumor such as melanoma, head and neck, liver or kidney cancer. DNA of the CDR3: TGTGCCAGCAGTCGGACAGCCGGGAACACTGAAGCTTTCTTT. Its translation is CASSRTAGNTEAFF.